This T cell receptor (beta chain) appears in the sequencing data of a study of CD8+ T cells in alopecia areata. Whole-study context: Scoring of severity for treated patients was based on percentage of affected scalp area.

In each case, RNA was isolated and then reverse transcribed into cDNA as the sequencing template. The assay was immunoSEQ multiplex PCR, and TCRdb's table has in-frame clones only and misses some. The sample contains roughly 230,000 clones, roughly 44% of which appear only once. The sample's treatment: oral pan-JAK inhibitor, 5-10 mg twice daily. The CDR3 extends over 15 amino acids. The V gene's germline CDR1 is MDHEN and CDR2 SYDVKM. Trimming shortened V by 10 bases and J by 7 bases, and 26 bases separated the two germline ends. Study-wide results and caveats: Against the mouse data, patients shared TCRs less clearly, possibly for HLA reasons. Normal skin's resident alphabeta T cells are also sequenced in scalp samples.

There are a few counts of this clone. Its specificity is unknown. V and J are TRBV28 and TRBJ2-7; possibly TRBD1 for D (5 bases). This specimen consisted of CD4+ T cells sorted from blood, obtained at approximately week 36, from a patient treated with tofacitinib. The TCR was taken from a human donor with alopecia areata. CDR3 sequence: CATKIEQVPTGEQYF. The CDR3 coding sequence is TGTGCCACCAAAATAGAACAGGTCCCAACCGGGGAGCAGTACTTC.